The 3 T cell receptor beta chains in this list originate from one sample, sequenced in a study of neurological immune-mediated disorders. TCRdb reprocessed the 5' RACE reads via MiXCR and lists one record per CDR3 protein. Of 70,000 to 95,000 distinct CDR3 sequences detected, less than 15% appear once; the ten largest clones hold 5%. Stated time point: longitudinal time-point 2. The sequencing sample was made of PBMCs. These TCRs come from a female donor with HTLV-1-associated myelopathy (HAM/TSP).

This clonotype was seen many times. V is TRBV5-1 and J is TRBJ2-3; tentatively, D is TRBD2 (6 bases). CDR3 length: 15 amino acids. Trimming removed 0 bases at V and 2 bases at J, with 10 bases between. Germline V gene sequence: CDR1 SGHRS, CDR2 YFSETQ. Here the CDR3 DNA reads TGCGCCAGCAGCTTGGGACTAGGACTCACAGATACGCAGTATTTT. It yields the protein CASSLGLGLTDTQYF.

This clonotype was seen ten or more times. The chain carries TRBV7-6 and TRBJ2-7; 7 positions match TRBD1. The junction had 12 bases not matched to a gene; V was cut back by 5 bases and J by 2 bases. Germline-derived CDR1 and CDR2 are SGHVS and FNYEAQ. This CDR3 has 16 amino acids. The CDR3 loop is CASSTYRGPLTYEQYF. The CDR3 DNA reads as TGTGCCAGCAGCACCTACAGGGGCCCTCTAACCTACGAGCAGTACTTC.

This clonotype was detected ten times or more. The V and J genes are TRBV7-7 and TRBJ2-5; possibly TRBD1 for D (6 bases). This CDR3 is 13 amino acids long. Trimming took off 4 bases at V and 5 bases at J, with 11 bases between the two ends. Germline values: CDR1 SSHAT, CDR2 FNYEAQ (reference sequence). The CDR3 DNA reads TGTGCCAGCAGCTCAGGGGCTGCGGAGACCCAGTACTTC. This translates into CASSSGAAETQYF.